This T cell receptor beta chain was identified in a study of cytomegalovirus exposure and HLA in healthy donors. Across the whole study: The same platform used for the 666 first-cohort repertoires was also used for the 100 to 150 validation repertoires, as a later analysis reported. Study-wide results and limits: Most sequenced TCRs were rare (though some public TCRs occurred in many donors). According to a later analysis, TCR clusters from the first cohort tended to co-occur in the 120 or so validation repertoires.

Using immunoSEQ multiplex PCR, the repertoire was profiled, and TCRdb retains in-frame clones only, with some absent. The sample includes some 60,000 clones, approximately 96% of them seen just once. In the case of this clone: Its antigen is currently unknown.

CDR3 length: 13 amino acids. Trimming removed 3 bases at V and 4 bases at J, with 7 bases between. Looked up from germline, CDR1 is SGDLS and CDR2 is YYNGEE. Separate from the approximately 650-subject first cohort, the roughly 120-subject validation cohort was the one that the donors belonged to. This chain uses TRBV9 with TRBJ2-2; D unresolved. The source of this sequence is a man aged 18 to 29 in good health and CMV-seronegative. Source material: PBMCs. The DNA of the CDR3 is TGTGCCAGCAGCGCCCGAGGCACCGGGGAGCTGTTTTTT. Its translation: CASSARGTGELFF.